The present entry profiles one T cell receptor beta chain with its context. Antigen unknown. This specimen comes from a study of T cell responses to AZD1222 COVID-19 vaccine. Study overall: Some second doses came at about 4 weeks and others at about 12 weeks; these were pooled. Study-wide results and caveats: Two doses of AZD1222 preceded a rise in Spike-specific TCR breadth and depth. White British ancestry dominated among donors, who included more females, and clonal diversity was possibly underestimated.

Germline V gives CDR1 SNHLY, CDR2 FYNNEI. The V gene lost 3 bases and the J gene lost 5 bases, with 11 bases spanning the gap. This CDR3 has 15 amino acids. The data were produced by immunoSEQ multiplex PCR, yet TCRdb's version contains in-frame clones alone and is incomplete. This sample has some 150,000 clones; approximately 90% occur once, and the top ten carry roughly 4.7%. Here the sequenced sample was peripheral blood, taken on day 0 of AZD1222 vaccination. The chain carries TRBV2 and TRBJ1-6; D call uncertain. The sequence was collected from an adult in good health. The CDR3: CASSDGGLDNSPLHF. DNA for the CDR3: TGTGCCAGCAGTGACGGCGGCTTGGATAATTCACCCCTCCACTTT.